This T cell receptor (beta chain) comes out of a study of sequential checkpoint blockade in melanoma. This clone has only a few counts. The CDR3 sequence is 16 residues long. This sample's treatment: randomized to nivolumab then ipilimumab (arm A) or the reverse (arm B). The data were produced by immunoSEQ multiplex PCR, yet TCRdb's version contains in-frame clones alone and is incomplete. The sample lists about 4,800 clones, roughly a third seen once, with 6% to 7% in the top ten. The starting material was tumor tissue (inferred from file names), obtained from a patient given nivolumab and ipilimumab in sequence. The chain recombines TRBV12-2 with TRBJ2-5; the table's D gene call, TRBD1, was not cross checked with the DNA. TRBV12-2 represents a pseudogene. The receptor was isolated from a human donor with melanoma. The CDR3 DNA follows: TGTGCAAGTCGCCCCCGATGGACAGGGGGTCGGGAGACCCAGTACTTC. This sequence encodes CASRPRWTGGRETQYF.